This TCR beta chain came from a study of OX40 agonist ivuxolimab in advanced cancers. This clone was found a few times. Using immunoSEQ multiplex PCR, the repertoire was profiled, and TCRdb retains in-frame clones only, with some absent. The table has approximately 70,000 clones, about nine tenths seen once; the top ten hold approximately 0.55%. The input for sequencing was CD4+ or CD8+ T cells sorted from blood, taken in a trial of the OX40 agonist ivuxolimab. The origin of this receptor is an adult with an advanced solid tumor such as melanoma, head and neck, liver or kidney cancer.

CDR3 loop: CASSLDGIPYEQYF. CDR3 bases: TGCGCCAGCAGCTTGGATGGGATCCCCTACGAGCAGTACTTC. This chain links TRBV5-1 with TRBJ2-7, with D unclear. The V gene's germline CDR1 is SGHRS and CDR2 YFSETQ. This CDR3 region has 14 residues. V was clipped by 0 bases and J by 2 bases, with 9 bases between them.